This T cell receptor (beta chain) was found in a study of regulatory T cells in long-lasting Graves disease. Across the study: The definition of persistent Graves' disease was over 5 years of antithyroid drugs with positive TSH receptor antibodies.

In regard to this clonotype: Its target is not known.

Noted time point: persistent/refractory GD, antithyroid drugs over 5 years with positive TRAb. Following extraction of RNA from PBMCs, that RNA was used to make the TCR library. The authors drew 7 to 10 milliliters of peripheral blood into EDTA tubes. In building TCR beta libraries, iRepertoire HTBI primers were used together with Arm-PCR of CDR3 regions. TCRdb re-analysed the multiplex PCR reads in MiXCR, keeping a single row per CDR3 protein. The top ten hold 26% of the sample, which has a few hundred thousand distinct CDR3 sequences, around a quarter seen once. General study results and limits: Since the sample size was small, accuracy may have been reduced. Persistent Graves' patients showed less TCR diversity than newly diagnosed patients showed.

The input for sequencing was peripheral blood mononuclear cells (PBMCs), taken when the disease was refractory, from a patient treated with antithyroid drugs. This clonotype was sampled from a female donor with Graves disease.

The CDR3 region is CASSLGASPNQETQYF. CDR3 bases: TGTGCCAGCAGCTTGGGGGCTAGTCCAAACCAAGAGACCCAGTACTTC. This rearrangement joins TRBV7-9 to TRBJ2-5, with TRBD1 as a possible D gene (6 bases). The ends were cut back, 3 bases at V and 0 bases at J, with 14 bases in the middle. This CDR3 is built from 16 residues. CDR1 and CDR2 from the germline V gene are SEHNR and FQNEAQ (reference sequence).